This T cell receptor (beta chain) was sequenced for a study of tumor-infiltrating lymphocytes in primary liver carcinoma. The study's findings and limits: Tumor region pairs overlapped more than did tumor-adjacent and tumor-blood pairs.

Starting material for RNA and DNA co-extraction consisted of roughly 20-34 mg of unsorted bulk tissue. Points on this clonotype: Its antigen remains unknown. Just one base apart from a much larger clone, this may be a read error.

Using a constant-region primer together with ProtoScript II reverse transcriptase, TCR beta cDNA was made from approximately 500 ng of total RNA. Amplification in three nested multiplex PCR rounds with slightly modified ARM-PCR gave rise to TCR beta libraries. TRBV1-TRBV30 forward primers and a C-beta reverse primer were used in the first two PCR rounds, which each ran for about 10 cycles. TCRdb re-called the multiplex PCR reads through MiXCR, storing one row per CDR3 protein. The sample holds approximately 80,000 distinct CDR3 sequences, roughly 72% seen once. Per the germline V gene, CDR1 is SGHRS and CDR2 is YFSETQ. The CDR3 totals 16 residues.

The chain employs TRBV5-1 and TRBJ2-6; 10 bases align to TRBD1. The clonotype was recovered from a man aged 35-49 years with primary liver carcinoma and hepatitis B virus infection. Input material: tumor-adjacent normal liver tissue. The CDR3 protein is CATSTGGSSGANVLIF. In DNA form, the CDR3 reads TGCGCCACCTCGACAGGGGGCAGCTCTGGGGCCAACGTCCTGATTTTC.